Each of the 17 T cell receptor beta chains below was sequenced from the same sample in a study of memory CD4+ T cells and cytomegalovirus serostatus. Single viable CD3+CD4+CD8-CD45RO+ cells were sorted as the memory CD4+ T cells. Assay used: immunoSEQ multiplex PCR; TCRdb lists only in-frame clones, some missing. The sample lists some 35,000 clones, approximately 79% occurring once. Sequenced material: memory CD4+ T cells from blood. The receptors come from an adult in good health and CMV-seropositive.

The V and J genes are TRBV29-1 and TRBJ1-1; D gene ambiguous. V dropped 4 bases and J dropped 1 base, with 10 bases sitting between them. The CDR3 length is 13 residues. CDR1 is SQVTM, CDR2 ANQGSEA, per germline. CDR3 loop: CSVGRQPNTEAFF. CDR3 nucleotide sequence: TGCAGCGTTGGAAGGCAGCCGAACACTGAAGCTTTCTTT.

The genes are TRBV7-3 and TRBJ2-2, with 9 nucleotides matching TRBD1. The length of the CDR3 is 15 residues. Looked up from germline, CDR1 is SGHTA and CDR2 is FQGTGA. With V trimmed by 4 bases and J by 6 bases, 6 bases remained unmatched. CDR3 in amino acids: CASSSTRQGAGELFF. The CDR3 nucleotides read TGTGCCAGCAGCTCAACAAGACAGGGGGCCGGGGAGCTGTTTTTT.

The rearrangement uses TRBV4-1 and TRBJ2-2, with D perhaps matching TRBD1 (5 bases). Germline CDR1 and CDR2: MGHRA and YSYEKL. Trimming left V 2 bases short and J 4 bases short, with 8 bases between. The CDR3 length is 14 residues. The CDR3 loop is CASSQRQTTGELFF. The DNA of the CDR3 is TGCGCCAGCAGCCAACGACAGACCACCGGGGAGCTGTTTTTT.

The genes are TRBV9 and TRBJ2-5; 8 positions match TRBD2. Germline CDR1 and CDR2: SGDLS and YYNGEE. This CDR3 spans 15 amino acids. V gave up 2 bases and J gave up 5 bases; unmatched junction bases: 8. The CDR3 coding sequence is TGTGCCAGCAGCGTCGCCGGGGGGGCCGTTGAGACCCAGTACTTC. Its translation: CASSVAGGAVETQYF.

CDR3: CASSHLAGEGADTQYF. The CDR3 DNA reads as TGCGCCAGCAGCCATTTAGCGGGAGAAGGGGCAGATACGCAGTATTTT. The chain has TRBV4-3 and TRBJ2-3, with 9 bases matching TRBD2. Germline V gene sequence: CDR1 LGHNA, CDR2 YSLEER. The CDR3 loop spans 16 amino acids. J was trimmed by 4 bases and V by 3 bases; bases with no gene match: 8.

The chain couples TRBV6-4 to TRBJ1-2; no clear D gene. V lost 6 bases and J lost 5, with 16 bases in between. The CDR3 covers 14 residues. Germline lookup yields CDR1 MRHNA and CDR2 SNTAGT. The CDR3 protein is CASSLLGIVYGYTF. DNA for the CDR3: TGTGCCAGCAGCCTGCTGGGAATTGTATATGGCTACACCTTC.

The chain recombines TRBV29-1 with TRBJ2-3; 7 bases are shared with TRBD2. V was clipped by 2 bases and J by 3 bases; unmatched bases: 5. The CDR3 consists of 14 residues. Per the germline V gene, CDR1 is SQVTM and CDR2 is ANQGSEA. DNA of the CDR3: TGCAGCGTTGAACGGGGGGATGGGACAGATACGCAGTATTTT. Amino acid sequence: CSVERGDGTDTQYF.

This chain joins TRBV19 and TRBJ2-1; TRBD2 matches at 11 bases. This CDR3 region has 16 residues. Germline CDR1 reads LNHDA; CDR2 reads SQIVND (reference sequence). Unmatched junction bases numbered 13, after V lost 8 bases and J lost 7 bases. The CDR3 nucleotides are TGTGCCAGTGGAGGACTAGCGGGCAGGTCGCGAAATGAGCAGTTCTTC. Encoded protein: CASGGLAGRSRNEQFF.

DNA for the CDR3: TGCGCCAGCAGCCAAGGAGCGGCCAGGGCCAGGGGTGGCTACACCTTC. Its translation: CASSQGAARARGGYTF. The chain uses TRBV4-1 and TRBJ1-2, with D perhaps matching TRBD1 (6 bases). Trimming cost V 1 base and J 7 bases, with 19 bases left between them. The CDR3 runs 16 residues. In germline, CDR1 is MGHRA, CDR2 YSYEKL.

This chain links TRBV5-1 with TRBJ2-7; perhaps TRBD2 as D (5 bases). The CDR3 consists of 15 residues. The germline V and J ends were trimmed by 4 bases and 2 bases, with 16 bases remaining between them. Germline V gene data show CDR1 as SGHRS and CDR2 as YFSETQ. CDR3 in amino acids: CASSPGSSSTYEQYF. The DNA for the CDR3 is TGCGCCAGCAGCCCGGGAAGCTCGAGTACCTACGAGCAGTACTTC.

This clone has only one observation. This rearrangement joins TRBV4-2 to TRBJ2-7; 8 nucleotides line up with TRBD2. Looked up from germline, CDR1 is LGHNA and CDR2 is YNFKEQ. Losses at the gene ends were 4 bases for V and 6 bases for J; bases not matched to a gene: 8. This CDR3 spans 14 amino acids. The CDR3 here is CASSRPGTRTEQYF. For the CDR3, the DNA is TGTGCCAGCAGCCGCCCTGGGACTAGAACCGAGCAGTACTTC.

This clone was picked up a small number of times. The genes are TRBV19 and TRBJ1-1; D is unresolved. Germline V gene data show CDR1 as LNHDA and CDR2 as SQIVND (reference sequence). V shed 8 bases and J shed 0 bases, with 13 bases lying between them. This CDR3 has 14 amino acids. Here the CDR3 DNA reads TGTGCCAGTTCGGGCCTCAGCATGAACACTGAAGCTTTCTTT. It is translated as CASSGLSMNTEAFF.

The rearrangement uses TRBV18 and TRBJ2-3; D may be TRBD1 (6 bases). There are 16 residues in the CDR3. V was clipped by 2 bases and J by 0 bases, with 12 bases between them. Germline V gene lookup returns CDR1 KGHSH and CDR2 LQKENI. CDR3 residues: CASSPFGTTSTDTQYF. The CDR3 DNA reads TGTGCCAGCTCACCATTCGGGACAACTAGCACAGATACGCAGTATTTT.

This clone appeared once. V is TRBV7-9 and J is TRBJ2-1, with TRBD2 matching 10 bases. V was pared by 1 base and J by 6 bases, with 6 bases of the junction left unmatched. The CDR3 runs 16 residues. Germline CDR1 reads SEHNR; CDR2 reads FQNEAQ (reference sequence). The CDR3 DNA sequence: TGTGCCAGCAGCTTAGTGAGCGGGAGGGGGTCCAATGAGCAGTTCTTC. This sequence encodes CASSLVSGRGSNEQFF. Together with reference TRBV7-9 and TRBJ2-1, the CDR3 gives the full variable domain: DTGVSQNPRHKITKRGQNVTFRCDPISEHNRLYWYRQTLGQGPEFLTYFQNEAQLEKSRLLSDRFSAERPKGSFSTLEIQRTEQGDSAMYLCASSLVSGRGSNEQFFGPGTRLTVL.

There are a few counts of this clone. This chain joins TRBV5-1 and TRBJ2-1; D might be TRBD1 or TRBD2, each matching 8 bases. This CDR3 comprises 18 residues. V was cut by 4 bases and J by 8 bases, with 28 bases left in between. From germline, CDR1 is SGHRS and CDR2 YFSETQ. The CDR3 sequence is CASSLTGGGQVFVDEQFF. Written as DNA, the CDR3 is TGCGCCAGCAGCCTCACCGGGGGGGGACAGGTCTTTGTCGATGAGCAGTTCTTC.

The chain uses TRBV5-4 and TRBJ2-3; TRBD2 agrees at 10 bases. The germline CDR1 and CDR2 sequences are SGHNT and YYREEE (reference sequence). This CDR3 has 15 amino acids. V shed 2 bases, J shed 8 bases, and the junction held 8 bases outside the gene matches. This chain's CDR3 is CASSLAGGNRATQYF. The DNA of the CDR3 is TGTGCCAGCAGCTTAGCGGGAGGGAATCGTGCTACGCAGTATTTT.

This clone has a handful of counts. The chain links TRBV25-1 to TRBJ2-7; D is undetermined. CDR1 is MGHDK and CDR2 is SYGVNS in the germline V gene. This CDR3 is built from 17 residues. The V gene lost 1 base and the J gene lost 5 bases, with 21 bases spanning the gap. As DNA, the CDR3 is TGTGCCAGCAGTGAATTGGGGAAAAAATCCCCCCCCCACGAGCAGTACTTC. This encodes CASSELGKKSPPHEQYF.